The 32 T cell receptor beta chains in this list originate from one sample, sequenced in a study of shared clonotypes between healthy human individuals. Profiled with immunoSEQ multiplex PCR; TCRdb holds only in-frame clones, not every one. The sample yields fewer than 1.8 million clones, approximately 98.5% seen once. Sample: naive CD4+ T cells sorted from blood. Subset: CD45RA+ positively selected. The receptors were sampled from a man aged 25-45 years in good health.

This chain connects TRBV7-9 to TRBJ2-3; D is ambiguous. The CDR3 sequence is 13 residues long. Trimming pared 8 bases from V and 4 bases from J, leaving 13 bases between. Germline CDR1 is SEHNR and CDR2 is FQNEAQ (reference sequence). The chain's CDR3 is CASGSLGADTQYF. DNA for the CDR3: TGTGCCAGCGGTAGTTTGGGTGCAGATACGCAGTATTTT. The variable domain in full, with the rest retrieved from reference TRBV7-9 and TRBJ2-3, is DTGVSQNPRHKITKRGQNVTFRCDPISEHNRLYWYRQTLGQGPEFLTYFQNEAQLEKSRLLSDRFSAERPKGSFSTLEIQRTEQGDSAMYLCASGSLGADTQYFGPGTRLTVL.

The CDR3 sequence is CASSLAKRGDIQYF. CDR3 coding DNA: TGCGCCAGCAGCTTGGCAAAAAGAGGTGACATTCAGTACTTC. V gene TRBV5-1 combines with J gene TRBJ2-4, with D uncertain. This CDR3 region has 14 residues. The V and J ends lost 0 bases and 8 bases respectively, with 12 bases between them. Germline assignment: CDR1 SGHRS and CDR2 YFSETQ.

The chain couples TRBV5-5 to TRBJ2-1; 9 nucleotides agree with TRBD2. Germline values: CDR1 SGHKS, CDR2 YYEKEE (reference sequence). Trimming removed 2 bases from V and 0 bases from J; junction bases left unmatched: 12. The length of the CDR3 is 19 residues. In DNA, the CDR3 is TGTGCCAGCAGCTTATTCCTAGCGGGATCCCCCAGCTCCTACAATGAGCAGTTCTTC. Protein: CASSLFLAGSPSSYNEQFF.

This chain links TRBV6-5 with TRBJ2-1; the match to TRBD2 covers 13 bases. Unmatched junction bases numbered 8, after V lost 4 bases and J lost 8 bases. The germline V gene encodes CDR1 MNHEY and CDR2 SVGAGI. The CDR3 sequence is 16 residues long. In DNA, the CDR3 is TGTGCCAGCAGTTTTACCGGACTAGCGGGAGACGATGAGCAGTTCTTC. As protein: CASSFTGLAGDDEQFF.

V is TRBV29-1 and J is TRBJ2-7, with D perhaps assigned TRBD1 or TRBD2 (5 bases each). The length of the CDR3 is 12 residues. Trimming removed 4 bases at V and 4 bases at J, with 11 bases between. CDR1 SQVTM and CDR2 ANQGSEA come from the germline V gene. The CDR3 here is CSVGGYGYEQYF. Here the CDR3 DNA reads TGCAGCGTTGGGGGGTATGGATACGAGCAGTACTTC.

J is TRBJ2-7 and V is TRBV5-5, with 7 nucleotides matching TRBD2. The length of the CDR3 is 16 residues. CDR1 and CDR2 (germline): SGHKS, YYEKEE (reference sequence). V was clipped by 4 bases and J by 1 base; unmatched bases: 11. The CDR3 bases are TGTGCCAGCAGCCCAGCAGGGCGGGAGCATTCCTACGAGCAGTACTTC. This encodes CASSPAGREHSYEQYF.

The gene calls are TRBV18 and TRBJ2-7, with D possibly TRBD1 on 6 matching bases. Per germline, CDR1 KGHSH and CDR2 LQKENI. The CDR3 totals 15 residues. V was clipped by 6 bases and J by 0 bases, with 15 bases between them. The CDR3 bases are TGTGCCAGCTCGATAGACAGGATCAGCTCCTACGAGCAGTACTTC. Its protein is CASSIDRISSYEQYF.

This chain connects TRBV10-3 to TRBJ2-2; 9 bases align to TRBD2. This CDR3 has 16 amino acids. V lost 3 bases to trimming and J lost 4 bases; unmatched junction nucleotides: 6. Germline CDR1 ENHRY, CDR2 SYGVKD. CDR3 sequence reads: CAISDSGRGGTGELFF. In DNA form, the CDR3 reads TGTGCCATCAGTGATAGCGGGAGAGGGGGCACCGGGGAGCTGTTTTTT.

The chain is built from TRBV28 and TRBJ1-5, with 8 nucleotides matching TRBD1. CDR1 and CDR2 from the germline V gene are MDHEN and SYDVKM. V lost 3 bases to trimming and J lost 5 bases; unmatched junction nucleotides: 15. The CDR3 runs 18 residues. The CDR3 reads CASSLNPHRQGTYQPQHF. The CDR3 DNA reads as TGTGCCAGCAGTTTGAATCCCCACAGACAGGGGACCTATCAGCCCCAGCATTTT.

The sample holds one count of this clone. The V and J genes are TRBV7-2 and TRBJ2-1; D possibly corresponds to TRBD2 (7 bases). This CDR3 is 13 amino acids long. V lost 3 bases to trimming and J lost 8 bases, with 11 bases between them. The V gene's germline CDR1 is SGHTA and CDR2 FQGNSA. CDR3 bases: TGTGCCAGCAGCTTGGGGGGGCGTGATGAGCAGTTCTTC. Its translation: CASSLGGRDEQFF.

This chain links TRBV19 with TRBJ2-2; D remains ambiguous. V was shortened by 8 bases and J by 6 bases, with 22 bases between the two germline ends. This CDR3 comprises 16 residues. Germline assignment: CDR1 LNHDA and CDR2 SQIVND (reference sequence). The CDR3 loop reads CASERSERRNAGELFF. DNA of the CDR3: TGTGCCAGTGAAAGGTCAGAGCGTCGGAATGCCGGGGAGCTGTTTTTT.

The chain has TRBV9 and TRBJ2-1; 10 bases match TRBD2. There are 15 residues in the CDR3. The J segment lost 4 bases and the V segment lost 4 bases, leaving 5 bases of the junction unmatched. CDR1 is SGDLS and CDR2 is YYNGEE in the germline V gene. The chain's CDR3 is CASSTRTSGYNEQFF. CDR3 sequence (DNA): TGTGCCAGCAGCACCAGGACTAGCGGTTACAATGAGCAGTTCTTC.

CDR3 sequence: CASSQALGSSYEQYF. DNA of the CDR3: TGTGCCAGCAGCCAAGCACTGGGGTCCTCCTACGAGCAGTACTTC. The J gene is TRBJ2-7, the V gene TRBV14; the D is unclear. The CDR3 extends over 15 amino acids. Per germline, CDR1 SGHDN and CDR2 FVKESK. Trimming stripped 1 base from V and 0 bases from J, with 10 bases between.

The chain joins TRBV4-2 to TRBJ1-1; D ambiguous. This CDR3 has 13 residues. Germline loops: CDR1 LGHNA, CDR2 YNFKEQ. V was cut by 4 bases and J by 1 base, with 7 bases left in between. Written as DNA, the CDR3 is TGTGCCAGCAGCCTAGAAACGAACACTGAAGCTTTCTTT. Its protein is CASSLETNTEAFF.

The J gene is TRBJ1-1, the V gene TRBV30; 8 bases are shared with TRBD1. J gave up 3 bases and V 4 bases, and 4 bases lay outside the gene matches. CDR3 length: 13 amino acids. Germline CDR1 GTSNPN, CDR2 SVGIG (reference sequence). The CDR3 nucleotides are TGTGCCTGGAAACAGGGGGATTACACTGAAGCTTTCTTT. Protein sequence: CAWKQGDYTEAFF. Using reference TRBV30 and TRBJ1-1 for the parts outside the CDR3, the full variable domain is SQTIHQWPATLVQPVGSPLSLECTVEGTSNPNLYWYRQAAGRGLQLLFYSVGIGQISSEVPQNLSASRPQDRQFILSSKKLLLSDSGFYLCAWKQGDYTEAFFGQGTRLTVV.

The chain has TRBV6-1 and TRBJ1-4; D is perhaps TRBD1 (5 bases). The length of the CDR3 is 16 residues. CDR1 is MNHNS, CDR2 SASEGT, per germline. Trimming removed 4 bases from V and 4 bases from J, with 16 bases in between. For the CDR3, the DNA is TGTGCCAGCAGTGGAGGGAGGGGAAAGGGTAATGAAAAACTGTTTTTT. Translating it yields CASSGGRGKGNEKLFF.

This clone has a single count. This CDR3 reads CASSPGQTNTGELFF. DNA of the CDR3: TGCGCCAGCAGCCCGGGACAAACGAACACCGGGGAGCTGTTTTTT. The chain couples TRBV5-1 to TRBJ2-2, with TRBD1 as a possible D gene (6 bases). In germline, CDR1 is SGHRS, CDR2 YFSETQ. V was cut by 4 bases and J by 0 bases, with 10 bases left in between. This CDR3 region has 15 residues.

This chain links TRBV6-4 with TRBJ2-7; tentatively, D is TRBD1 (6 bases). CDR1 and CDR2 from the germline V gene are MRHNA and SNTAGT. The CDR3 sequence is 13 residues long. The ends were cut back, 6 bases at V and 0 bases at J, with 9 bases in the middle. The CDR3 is CASSLQGSYEQYF. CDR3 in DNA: TGTGCCAGCAGCTTACAGGGCTCCTACGAGCAGTACTTC.

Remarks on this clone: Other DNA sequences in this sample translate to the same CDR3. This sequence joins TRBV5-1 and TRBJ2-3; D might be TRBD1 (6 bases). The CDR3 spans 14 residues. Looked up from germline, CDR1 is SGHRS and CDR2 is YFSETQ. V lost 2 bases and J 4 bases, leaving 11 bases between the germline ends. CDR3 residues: CASSLGGVADTQYF. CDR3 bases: TGCGCCAGCAGCTTAGGGGGAGTTGCAGATACGCAGTATTTT.

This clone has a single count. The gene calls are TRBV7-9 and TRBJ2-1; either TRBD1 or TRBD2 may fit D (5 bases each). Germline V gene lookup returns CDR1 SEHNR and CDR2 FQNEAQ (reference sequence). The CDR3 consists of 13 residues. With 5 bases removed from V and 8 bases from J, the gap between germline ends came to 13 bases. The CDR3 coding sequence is TGTGCCAGCAGCCGAGGGACCCACGATGAGCAGTTCTTC. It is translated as CASSRGTHDEQFF. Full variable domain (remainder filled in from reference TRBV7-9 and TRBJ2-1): DTGVSQNPRHKITKRGQNVTFRCDPISEHNRLYWYRQTLGQGPEFLTYFQNEAQLEKSRLLSDRFSAERPKGSFSTLEIQRTEQGDSAMYLCASSRGTHDEQFFGPGTRLTVL.

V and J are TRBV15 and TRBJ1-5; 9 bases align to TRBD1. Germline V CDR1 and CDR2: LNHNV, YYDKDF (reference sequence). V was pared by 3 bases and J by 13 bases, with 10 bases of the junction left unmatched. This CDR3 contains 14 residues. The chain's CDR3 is CATSSGDRDTLQHF. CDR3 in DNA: TGTGCCACCAGCAGCGGGGACAGGGACACCTTACAGCATTTT.

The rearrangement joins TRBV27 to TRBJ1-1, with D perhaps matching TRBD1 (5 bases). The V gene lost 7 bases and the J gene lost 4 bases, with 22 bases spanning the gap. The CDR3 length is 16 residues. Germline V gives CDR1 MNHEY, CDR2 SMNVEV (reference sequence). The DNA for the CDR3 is TGTGCCAGCAAGAGGGGAGGGGTGGGGAAGGGCACTGAAGCTTTCTTT. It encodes CASKRGGVGKGTEAFF.

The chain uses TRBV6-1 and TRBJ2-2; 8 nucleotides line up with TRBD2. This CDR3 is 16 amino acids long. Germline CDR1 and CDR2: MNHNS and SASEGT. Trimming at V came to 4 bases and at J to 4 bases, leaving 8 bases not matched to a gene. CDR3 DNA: TGTGCCAGCAGTGGGGGAGCGGGAGATCTCACCGGGGAGCTGTTTTTT. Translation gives CASSGGAGDLTGELFF.

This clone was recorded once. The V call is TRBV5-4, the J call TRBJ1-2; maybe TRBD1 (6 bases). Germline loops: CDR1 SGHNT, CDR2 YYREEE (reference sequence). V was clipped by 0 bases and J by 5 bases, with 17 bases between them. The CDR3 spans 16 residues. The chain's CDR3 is CASSLAGWGLEYGYTF. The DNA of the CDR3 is TGTGCCAGCAGCTTGGCCGGTTGGGGGCTAGAATATGGCTACACCTTC.

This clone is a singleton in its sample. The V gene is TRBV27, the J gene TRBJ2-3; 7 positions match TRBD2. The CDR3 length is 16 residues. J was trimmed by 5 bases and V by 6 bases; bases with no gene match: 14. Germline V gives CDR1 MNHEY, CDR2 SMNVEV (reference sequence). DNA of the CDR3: TGTGCCAGCAGCGGCACCCTAAAGCGGGAAGGAGATACGCAGTATTTT. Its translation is CASSGTLKREGDTQYF.

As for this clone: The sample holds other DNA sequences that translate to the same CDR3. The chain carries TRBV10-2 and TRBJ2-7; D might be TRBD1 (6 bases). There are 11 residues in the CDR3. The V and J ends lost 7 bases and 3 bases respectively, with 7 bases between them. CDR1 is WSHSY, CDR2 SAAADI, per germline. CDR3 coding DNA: TGCGCCAGCACGGACAGCTACGAGCAGTACTTC. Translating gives CASTDSYEQYF.

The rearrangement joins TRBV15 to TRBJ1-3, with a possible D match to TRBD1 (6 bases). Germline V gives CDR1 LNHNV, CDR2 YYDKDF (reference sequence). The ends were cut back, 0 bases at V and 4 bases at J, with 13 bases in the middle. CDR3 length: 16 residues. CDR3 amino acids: CATSRDPGAEGNTIYF. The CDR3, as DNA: TGTGCCACCAGCAGAGACCCGGGGGCTGAAGGAAACACCATATATTTT.

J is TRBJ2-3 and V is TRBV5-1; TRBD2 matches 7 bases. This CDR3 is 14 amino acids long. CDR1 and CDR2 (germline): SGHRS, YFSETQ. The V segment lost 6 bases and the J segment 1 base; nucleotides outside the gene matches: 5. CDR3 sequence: CASKRREGTDTQYF. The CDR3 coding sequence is TGCGCCAGCAAAAGACGGGAGGGCACAGATACGCAGTATTTT.

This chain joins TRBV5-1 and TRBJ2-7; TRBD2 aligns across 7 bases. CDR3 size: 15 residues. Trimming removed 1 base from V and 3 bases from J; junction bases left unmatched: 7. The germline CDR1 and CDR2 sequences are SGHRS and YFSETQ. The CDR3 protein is CASSLNTGRFYEQYF. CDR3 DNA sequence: TGCGCCAGCAGCTTGAACACCGGGAGGTTCTACGAGCAGTACTTC. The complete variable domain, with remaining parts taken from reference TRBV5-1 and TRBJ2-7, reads KAGVTQTPRYLIKTRGQQVTLSCSPISGHRSVSWYQQTPGQGLQFLFEYFSETQRNKGNFPGRFSGRQFSNSRSEMNVSTLELGDSALYLCASSLNTGRFYEQYFGPGTRLTVT.

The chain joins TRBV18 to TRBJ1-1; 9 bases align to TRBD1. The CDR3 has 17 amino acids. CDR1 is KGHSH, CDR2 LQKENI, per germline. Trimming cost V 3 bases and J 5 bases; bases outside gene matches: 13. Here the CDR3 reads CASSPAGTGFVGTEAFF. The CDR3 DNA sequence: TGTGCCAGCTCACCCGCCGGGACAGGGTTTGTAGGGACTGAAGCTTTCTTT.

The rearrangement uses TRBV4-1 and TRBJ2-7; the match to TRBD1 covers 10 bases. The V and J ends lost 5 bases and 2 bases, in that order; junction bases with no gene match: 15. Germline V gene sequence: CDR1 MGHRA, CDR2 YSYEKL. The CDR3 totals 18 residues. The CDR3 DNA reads TGCGCCAGCAGCGGAGGGGCAGAGACCGGGACAGGGGCCTACGAGCAGTACTTC. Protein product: CASSGGAETGTGAYEQYF.

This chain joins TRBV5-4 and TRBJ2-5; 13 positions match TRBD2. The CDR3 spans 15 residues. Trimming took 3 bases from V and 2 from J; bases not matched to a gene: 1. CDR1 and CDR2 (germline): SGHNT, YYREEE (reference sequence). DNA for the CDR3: TGTGCCAGCAGCTCGACTAGCGGGAGGCAAGAGACCCAGTACTTC. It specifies CASSSTSGRQETQYF.